The rows below give T cell receptor beta chains drawn from one sample of a study of shared clonotypes between healthy human individuals. The data were produced by immunoSEQ multiplex PCR, yet TCRdb's version contains in-frame clones alone and is incomplete. The data hold roughly 2 million clones, with 95% observed a single time. Sequenced sample: naive CD4+ T cells sorted from blood. The receptors here all came from a young man in good health. The conserved cysteine and the conserved F or W are not part of the CDR3 here.

V gene	J gene	CDR3 protein
TRBV5-6	TRBJ2-7	ASSATSGAQY
TRBV14	TRBJ2-7	ASSRAGTGPYEQY
TRBV6-6	TRBJ1-1	ASSRTRDPVGEAF
TRBV20-1	TRBJ2-7	SAKDRYEQY
TRBV29-1	TRBJ1-1	SVDKNTEAF
TRBV28	TRBJ1-1	ATQKGPRLNTEAF
TRBV27	TRBJ1-1	ASSFRGQGAEAF
TRBV11-2	TRBJ2-1	ASSIAGQYNEQF
TRBV7-2	TRBJ2-1	ASSAISGVEQF
TRBV12-5	TRBJ2-7	ASGDGTGVREQY
TRBV30	TRBJ2-1	GTAKVNEQF